This T cell receptor (beta chain) emerged from a study of identical twins. The study's findings and limits: Insertions were reduced in abundant cord blood beta clonotypes but not in memory repertoires. Twins' surplus sharing was weaker for beta out-of-frame sequences. The models gave estimates that fell short of the out-of-frame TCR alpha sharing seen in monozygotic twins. Cross-sectional statistical analysis was relied on for the conclusions, without the same donors being followed.

CDR3 length: 16 residues. J lost 5 bases, V lost 0 bases, and 4 bases had no gene match. Germline CDR1 and CDR2: MGHRA and YSYEKL. TCRdb redid the calling of the 5' RACE reads with MiXCR, one entry per CDR3 protein. Here the sample spans roughly 1,500,000 distinct CDR3 sequences, about 32% being singletons. This clonotype was picked up a small number of times. Its antigen is not identified. The sequenced sample consisted of cord blood. The rearrangement uses TRBV4-1 and TRBJ1-5; 10 bases map to TRBD1. The source is a newborn girl in good health. The CDR3 reads CASSQDGTGVDQPQHF. The CDR3 DNA reads as TGCGCCAGCAGCCAAGATGGGACAGGGGTGGATCAGCCCCAGCATTTT.